The TCR beta chain described here comes from a study of T cells after yellow fever vaccination. TCRdb passed the 5' RACE reads through MiXCR, listing each CDR3 protein once. The top ten clones hold approximately 3.3% of a sample with 300,000 to 350,000 distinct CDR3 sequences, roughly a tenth of them seen once. This CDR3 region has 15 residues. The V gene end was trimmed by 4 bases and the J gene end by 4 bases; junction bases not matched to a gene: 7. The chain uses TRBV12-3 or TRBV12-4 and TRBJ2-1, with 7 bases that match TRBD1. The specimen was CD4+ T cells sorted from PBMCs, collected 45 days after the yellow fever booster vaccination. The sequence was obtained from a man aged 18-30 years who received the YFV17D yellow fever vaccine. CDR3 nucleotides: TGTGCCAGCAGTTCTGGCAGGGGGTTTTACAATGAGCAGTTCTTC. Translation: CASSSGRGFYNEQFF.